These T cell receptor beta chains were read from a single sample in a study of molecular identifiers for immune sequencing clone quantification. Each CDR3 protein gets one entry after TCRdb re-called the PCR reads with MiXCR. The repertoire holds about 640,000 distinct CDR3 sequences, about 20% seen once, with 0.85% in the top ten. Sequencing used naive CD8+ T cells from blood, with Jurkat cell RNA spiked in. The receptors originated from a human donor in good health. Some libraries in this study had Jurkat cell RNA spiked in. Each CDR3 is given with its conserved first and last residue. A D gene is named only where the DNA matches it firmly. Clone size is given for some rows only: seen once, a few or many times, or a class if the clone is expanded.

. | TRBJ2-7 | TRBD2 | TRBV19 | CAGSIGSGRIYEQYF | TGTGCCGGTAGTATAGGAAGCGGGAGGATTTACGAGCAGTACTTC
. | TRBJ2-7 | . | TRBV5-3 | CASSWWGSYEQYF | TGTGCCAGCAGCTGGTGGGGGTCCTACGAGCAGTACTTC
. | TRBJ2-7 | TRBD2 | TRBV12-3/TRBV12-4 | CASSISGGFSYEQYF | TGTGCCAGCAGTATTAGCGGGGGGTTTTCCTACGAGCAGTACTTC
few | TRBJ1-2 | . | TRBV2 | CASSVAENYGYTF | TGTGCCAGCAGTGTCGCGGAGAACTATGGCTACACCTTC
many | TRBJ2-5 | TRBD2 | TRBV12-3/TRBV12-4 | CASKPGLAETQYF | TGTGCCAGTAAACCGGGACTAGCAGAGACCCAGTACTTC
. | TRBJ1-6 | . | TRBV19 | CASSPMGGNSPLHF | TGTGCCAGTAGTCCTATGGGAGGAAATTCACCCCTCCACTTT
many | TRBJ2-2 | . | TRBV30 | CAWARESLNGELFF | TGTGCCTGGGCGAGGGAGTCGTTGAACGGGGAGCTGTTTTTT
many | TRBJ1-5 | . | TRBV15 | CATSRDRGLMRPQHF | TGTGCCACCAGCAGAGACCGGGGCCTTATGCGGCCCCAGCATTTT
many | TRBJ2-2 | . | TRBV5-1 | CASSFTDTGELFF | TGCGCCAGCAGCTTCACTGATACCGGGGAGCTGTTTTTT
few | TRBJ1-1 | . | TRBV27 | CASSLFPGNTEAFF | TGTGCCAGCAGTTTATTCCCCGGGAACACTGAAGCTTTCTTT
. | TRBJ1-1 | TRBD1 | TRBV9 | CASGGDRDTEAFF | TGTGCCAGCGGCGGGGACAGAGACACTGAAGCTTTCTTT
. | TRBJ1-1 | TRBD1 | TRBV29-1 | CSSETGMGTEAFF | TGCAGCTCGGAGACAGGGATGGGGACTGAAGCTTTCTTT
. | TRBJ2-1 | TRBD1 | TRBV19 | CASSMGQGNEQFF | TGTGCCAGTAGTATGGGACAGGGGAATGAGCAGTTCTTC
. | TRBJ2-1 | . | TRBV2 | CASSTQGLVSNEQFF | TGTGCCAGCAGCACCCAGGGTTTAGTGTCCAATGAGCAGTTCTTC
many | TRBJ2-7 | . | TRBV27 | CASSLGPEAFYEQYF | TGTGCCAGCAGTTTAGGCCCCGAGGCGTTCTACGAGCAGTACTTC
many | TRBJ2-2 | TRBD2 | TRBV20-1 | CSAPGGLATNTGELFF | TGCAGTGCCCCGGGGGGGCTAGCGACGAACACCGGGGAGCTGTTTTTT
many | TRBJ2-7 | . | TRBV9 | CASSAGIGTTYEQYF | TGTGCCAGCAGCGCCGGAATAGGGACGACCTACGAGCAGTACTTC
many | TRBJ1-5 | . | TRBV19 | CASSPRGQSYQPQHF | TGTGCCAGTAGTCCCCGGGGTCAGTCCTATCAGCCCCAGCATTTT
many | TRBJ1-5 | . | TRBV4-2 | CASSQDWTDNQPQHF | TGTGCCAGCAGCCAAGACTGGACAGACAATCAGCCCCAGCATTTT
. | TRBJ1-1 | . | TRBV2 | CASSFGRTSTEAFF | TGTGCCAGCAGTTTCGGGCGGACGAGCACTGAAGCTTTCTTT
few | TRBJ2-7 | . | TRBV11-2 | CASSFILRTETYEQYF | TGTGCCAGCAGCTTTATCTTACGGACAGAAACCTACGAGCAGTACTTC
many | TRBJ2-1 | . | TRBV28 | CASLPAGSSYNEQFF | TGTGCCAGCCTGCCCGCTGGAAGCTCCTACAATGAGCAGTTCTTC
many | TRBJ2-3 | . | TRBV20-1 | CSASSGFTDTQYF | TGCAGTGCTAGTAGCGGATTCACAGATACGCAGTATTTT
many | TRBJ1-5 | . | TRBV12-3/TRBV12-4 | CASSLSGEGVHF | TGTGCCAGCAGTTTATCAGGGGAAGGGGTTCATTTT
many | TRBJ2-2 | TRBD1 | TRBV12-3/TRBV12-4 | CASSYPGQLVAGELFF | TGTGCCAGCAGTTATCCGGGACAGCTAGTTGCCGGGGAGCTGTTTTTT
. | TRBJ2-7 | . | TRBV7-2 | CASSHSCYLRTYEQYF | TGTGCCAGCAGCCACAGCTGCTACCTTCGGACGTACGAGCAGTACTTC
many | TRBJ1-1 | TRBD1 | TRBV20-1 | CSASTGDNTEAFF | TGCAGTGCGTCTACAGGGGACAACACTGAAGCTTTCTTT
many | TRBJ1-6 | . | TRBV7-9 | CASSLDQPPRDLNSPLHF | TGTGCCAGCAGCTTAGACCAACCCCCCCGGGACCTGAATTCACCCCTCCACTTT
few | TRBJ2-7 | . | TRBV20-1 | CSARDISRRVIYEQYF | TGCAGTGCTAGAGATATCTCGCGCAGGGTAATATACGAGCAGTACTTC
few | TRBJ2-2 | . | TRBV6-1 | CASSEAGGRETGELFF | TGTGCCAGCAGTGAAGCAGGAGGGCGGGAAACCGGGGAGCTGTTTTTT
many | TRBJ1-1 | . | TRBV27 | CASSLSLRATEAFF | TGTGCCAGCAGTTTATCTCTGAGGGCTACTGAAGCTTTCTTT
many | TRBJ1-3 | . | TRBV12-3/TRBV12-4 | CASSSRDLEPGNTIYF | TGTGCCAGCAGTTCCCGGGACCTCGAACCTGGAAACACCATATATTTT
. | TRBJ1-1 | . | TRBV5-5 | CASSLNGEVGTEAFF | TGTGCCAGCAGCTTGAACGGGGAGGTTGGCACTGAAGCTTTCTTT
few | TRBJ2-7 | . | TRBV6-5 | CASSRRATGNYEQYF | TGTGCCAGCAGCCGTCGGGCGACAGGTAACTACGAGCAGTACTTC
. | TRBJ2-2 | . | TRBV7-9 | CASSLNMKNTGELFF | TGTGCCAGCAGCTTAAACATGAAAAACACCGGGGAGCTGTTTTTT
many | TRBJ2-7 | . | TRBV6-2/TRBV6-3 | CASTTGQVSYEQYF | TGTGCCAGCACCACGGGACAAGTTAGTTACGAGCAGTACTTC
many | TRBJ1-2 | TRBD1 | TRBV4-1 | CASSPQGPSYYGYTF | TGCGCCAGCAGCCCACAGGGGCCGTCTTACTATGGCTACACCTTC
many | TRBJ2-5 | . | TRBV6-2/TRBV6-3 | CASSGSLQETQYF | TGTGCCAGCAGCGGATCTCTCCAAGAGACCCAGTACTTC
many | TRBJ2-2 | . | TRBV29-1 | CSVEEVNTGELFF | TGCAGCGTTGAAGAAGTGAACACCGGGGAGCTGTTTTTT
many | TRBJ1-5 | TRBD1 | TRBV28 | CASSLGDSGHQPQHF | TGTGCCAGCAGTTTGGGGGACAGCGGCCATCAGCCCCAGCATTTT
many | TRBJ1-3 | . | TRBV5-8 | CASSSGDHSGNTIYF | TGTGCCAGCAGCTCAGGGGACCACTCTGGAAACACCATATATTTT
few | TRBJ2-5 | . | TRBV20-1 | CSASPLVTGEGETQYF | TGCAGTGCTAGTCCCCTAGTTACAGGTGAAGGGGAGACCCAGTACTTC
many | TRBJ1-1 | . | TRBV7-9 | CASSLEEHTEAFF | TGTGCCAGCAGCTTAGAGGAGCACACTGAAGCTTTCTTT
. | TRBJ2-1 | . | TRBV7-9 | CASSLGGEEKGQFF | TGTGCCAGCAGCTTAGGAGGGGAGGAGAAGGGTCAGTTCTTC
many | TRBJ1-1 | . | TRBV7-9 | CASSLIQGPNTEAFF | TGTGCCAGCAGCTTAATCCAGGGCCCTAACACTGAAGCTTTCTTT
. | TRBJ2-1 | . | TRBV27 | CASSLLGESYNEQFF | TGTGCCAGCAGTTTACTGGGCGAGTCCTACAATGAGCAGTTCTTC
many | TRBJ2-5 | TRBD2 | TRBV18 | CASSSVTDSGMQETQYF | TGTGCCAGCTCATCCGTCACTGATAGCGGGATGCAAGAGACCCAGTACTTC
many | TRBJ1-1 | . | TRBV7-9 | CASSPKTATTEAFF | TGTGCCAGCAGCCCGAAGACTGCGACCACTGAAGCTTTCTTT
. | TRBJ2-5 | . | TRBV30 | CAWSESGGGWYQETQYF | TGTGCCTGGAGTGAATCGGGCGGAGGATGGTACCAAGAGACCCAGTACTTC